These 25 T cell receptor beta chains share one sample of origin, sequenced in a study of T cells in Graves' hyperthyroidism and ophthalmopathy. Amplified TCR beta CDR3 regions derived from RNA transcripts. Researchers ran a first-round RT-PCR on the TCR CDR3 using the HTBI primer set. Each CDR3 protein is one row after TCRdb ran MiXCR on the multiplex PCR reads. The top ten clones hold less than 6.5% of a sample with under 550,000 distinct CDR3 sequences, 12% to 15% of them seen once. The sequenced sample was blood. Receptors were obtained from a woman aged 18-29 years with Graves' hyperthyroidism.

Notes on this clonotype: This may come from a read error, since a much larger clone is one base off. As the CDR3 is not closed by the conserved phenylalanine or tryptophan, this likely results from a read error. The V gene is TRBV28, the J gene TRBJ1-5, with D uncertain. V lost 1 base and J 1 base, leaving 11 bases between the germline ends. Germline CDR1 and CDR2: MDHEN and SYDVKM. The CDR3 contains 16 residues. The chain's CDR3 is CASSLSGPGSNQPQHL. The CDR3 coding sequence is TGTGCCAGCAGTTTATCGGGCCCGGGGAGCAATCAGCCCCAGCATCTT.

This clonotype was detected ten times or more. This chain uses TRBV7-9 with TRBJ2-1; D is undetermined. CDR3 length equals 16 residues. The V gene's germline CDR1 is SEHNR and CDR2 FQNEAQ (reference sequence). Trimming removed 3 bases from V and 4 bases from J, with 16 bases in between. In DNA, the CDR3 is TGTGCCAGCAGCTTTATCGGCCTCAACCATTACAATGAGCAGTTCTTC. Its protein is CASSFIGLNHYNEQFF. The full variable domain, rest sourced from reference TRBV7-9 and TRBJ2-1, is DTGVSQNPRHKITKRGQNVTFRCDPISEHNRLYWYRQTLGQGPEFLTYFQNEAQLEKSRLLSDRFSAERPKGSFSTLEIQRTEQGDSAMYLCASSFIGLNHYNEQFFGPGTRLTVL.

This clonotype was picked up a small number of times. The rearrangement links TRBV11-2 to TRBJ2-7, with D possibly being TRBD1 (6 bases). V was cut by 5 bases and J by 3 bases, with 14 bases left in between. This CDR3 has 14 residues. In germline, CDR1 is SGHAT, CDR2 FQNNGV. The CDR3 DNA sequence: TGTGCCAGCAGCCAGGGACAAACTATCTACGAGCAGTACTTC. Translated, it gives CASSQGQTIYEQYF.

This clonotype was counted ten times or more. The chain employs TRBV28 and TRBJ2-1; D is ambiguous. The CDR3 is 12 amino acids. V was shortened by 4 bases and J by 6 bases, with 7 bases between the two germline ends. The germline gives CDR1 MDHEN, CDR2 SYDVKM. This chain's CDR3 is CASSSLGNEQFF. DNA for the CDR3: TGTGCCAGCAGTTCCCTAGGCAATGAGCAGTTCTTC.

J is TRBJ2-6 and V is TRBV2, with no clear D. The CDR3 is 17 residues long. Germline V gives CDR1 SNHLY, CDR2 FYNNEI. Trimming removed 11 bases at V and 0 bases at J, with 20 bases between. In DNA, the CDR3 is TGTGCCTCCGGGCGGTGGAGCCTGAGCTCTGGGGCCAACGTCCTGACTTTC. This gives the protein CASGRWSLSSGANVLTF.

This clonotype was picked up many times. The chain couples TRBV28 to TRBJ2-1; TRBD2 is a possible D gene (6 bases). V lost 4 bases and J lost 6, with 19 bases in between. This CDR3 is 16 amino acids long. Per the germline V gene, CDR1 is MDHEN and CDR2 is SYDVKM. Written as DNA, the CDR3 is TGTGCCAGCAGTTCAATCAGGGCCCTGGGGGGCAATGAGCAGTTCTTC. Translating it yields CASSSIRALGGNEQFF.

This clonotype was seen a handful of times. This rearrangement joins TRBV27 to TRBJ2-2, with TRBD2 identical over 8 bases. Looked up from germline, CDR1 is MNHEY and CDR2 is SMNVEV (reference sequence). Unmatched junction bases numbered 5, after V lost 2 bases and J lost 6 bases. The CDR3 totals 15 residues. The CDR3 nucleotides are TGTGCCAGCAGTTTAGAGGGGGGACTAGCCGGGGAGCTGTTTTTT. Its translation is CASSLEGGLAGELFF.

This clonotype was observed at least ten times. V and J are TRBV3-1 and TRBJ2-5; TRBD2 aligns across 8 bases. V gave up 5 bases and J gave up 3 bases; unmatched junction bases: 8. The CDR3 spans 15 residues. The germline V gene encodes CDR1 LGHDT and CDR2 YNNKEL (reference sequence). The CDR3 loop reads CASSFRLAKKETQYF. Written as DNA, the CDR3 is TGTGCCAGCAGCTTTAGACTAGCGAAGAAAGAGACCCAGTACTTC.

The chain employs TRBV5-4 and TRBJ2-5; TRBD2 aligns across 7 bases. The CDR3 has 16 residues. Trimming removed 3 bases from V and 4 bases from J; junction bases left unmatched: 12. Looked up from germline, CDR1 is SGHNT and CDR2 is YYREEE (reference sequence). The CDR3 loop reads CASSSPERGFRETQYF. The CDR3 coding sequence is TGTGCCAGCAGCTCTCCCGAGCGGGGCTTTCGAGAGACCCAGTACTTC.

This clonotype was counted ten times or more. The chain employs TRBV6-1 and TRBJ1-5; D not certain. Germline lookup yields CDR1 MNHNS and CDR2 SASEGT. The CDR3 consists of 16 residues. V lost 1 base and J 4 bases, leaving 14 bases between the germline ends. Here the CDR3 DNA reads TGTGCCAGCAGTGAAGTGCCAGGCGGTTATAATCAGCCCCAGCATTTT. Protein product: CASSEVPGGYNQPQHF.

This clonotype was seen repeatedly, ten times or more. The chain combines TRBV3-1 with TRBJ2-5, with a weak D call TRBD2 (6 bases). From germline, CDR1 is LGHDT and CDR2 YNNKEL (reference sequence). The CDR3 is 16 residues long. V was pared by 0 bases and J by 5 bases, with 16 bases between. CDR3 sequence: CASSQDGIAVGETQYF. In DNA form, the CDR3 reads TGTGCCAGCAGCCAAGATGGTATAGCGGTGGGGGAGACCCAGTACTTC.

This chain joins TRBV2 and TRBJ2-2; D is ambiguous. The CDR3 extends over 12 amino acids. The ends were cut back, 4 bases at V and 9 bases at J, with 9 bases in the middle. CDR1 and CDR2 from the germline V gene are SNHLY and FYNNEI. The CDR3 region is CASSVGVWELFF. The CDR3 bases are TGTGCCAGCAGTGTAGGAGTCTGGGAGCTGTTTTTT.

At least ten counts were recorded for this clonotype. As DNA, the CDR3 is TGTGCCAGCAGCCTCGAGGGACTAGATACCTACGAGCAGTACTTC. Its translation: CASSLEGLDTYEQYF. The chain joins TRBV3-1 to TRBJ2-7; 8 bases fit TRBD2. The CDR3 spans 15 residues. The trim removed 4 bases at V and 2 bases at J, leaving 7 bases unmatched. Germline assignment: CDR1 LGHDT and CDR2 YNNKEL (reference sequence).

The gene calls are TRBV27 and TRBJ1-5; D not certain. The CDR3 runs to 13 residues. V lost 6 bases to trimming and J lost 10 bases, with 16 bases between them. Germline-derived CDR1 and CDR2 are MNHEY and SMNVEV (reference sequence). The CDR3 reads CASSLSFSGPQHF. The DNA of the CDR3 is TGTGCCAGCAGCCTATCCTTTTCGGGACCCCAGCATTTT.

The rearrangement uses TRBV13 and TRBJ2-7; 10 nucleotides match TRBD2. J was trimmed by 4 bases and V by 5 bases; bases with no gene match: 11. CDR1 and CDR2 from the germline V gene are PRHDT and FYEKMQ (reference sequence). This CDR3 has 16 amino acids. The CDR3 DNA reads TGTGCCAGCAGCCCCCCCGGGACTAGCGCCAGATACGAGCAGTACTTC. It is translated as CASSPPGTSARYEQYF.

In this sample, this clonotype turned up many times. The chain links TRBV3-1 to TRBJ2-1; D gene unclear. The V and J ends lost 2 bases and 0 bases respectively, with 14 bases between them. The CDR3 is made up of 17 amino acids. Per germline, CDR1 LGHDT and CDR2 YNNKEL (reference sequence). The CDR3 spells CASSQNPGVSSYNEQFF. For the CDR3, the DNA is TGTGCCAGCAGCCAAAACCCGGGTGTTAGCTCCTACAATGAGCAGTTCTTC.

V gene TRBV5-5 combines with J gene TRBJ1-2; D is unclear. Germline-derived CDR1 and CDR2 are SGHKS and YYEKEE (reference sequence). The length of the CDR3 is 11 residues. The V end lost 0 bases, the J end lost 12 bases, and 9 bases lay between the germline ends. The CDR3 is CASSLDSGNTF. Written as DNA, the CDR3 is TGTGCCAGCAGCTTGGACTCGGGGAACACCTTC.

In nucleotides, the CDR3 is TGTGCCAGCAGCGCACCACTAGCGCAGAGCTCCTACGAGCAGTACTTC. The encoded protein is CASSAPLAQSSYEQYF. J is TRBJ2-7 and V is TRBV9, with 7 bases lining up with TRBD2. CDR1 is SGDLS and CDR2 is YYNGEE in the germline V gene. Losses at the gene ends were 3 bases for V and 0 bases for J; bases not matched to a gene: 9. The CDR3 spans 16 residues.

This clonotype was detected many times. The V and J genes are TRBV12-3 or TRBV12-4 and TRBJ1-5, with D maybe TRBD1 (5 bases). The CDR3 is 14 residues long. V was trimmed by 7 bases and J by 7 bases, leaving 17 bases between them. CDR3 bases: TGTGCCAGCACCTTGGGAGGGGCGGGACAGCCCCAGCATTTT. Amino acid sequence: CASTLGGAGQPQHF.

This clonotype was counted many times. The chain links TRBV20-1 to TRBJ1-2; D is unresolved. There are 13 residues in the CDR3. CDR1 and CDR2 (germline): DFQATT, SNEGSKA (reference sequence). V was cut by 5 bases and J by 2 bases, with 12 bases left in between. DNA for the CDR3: TGCAGTGCTGCGGCGGGTCTAAACTATGGCTACACCTTC. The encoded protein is CSAAAGLNYGYTF.

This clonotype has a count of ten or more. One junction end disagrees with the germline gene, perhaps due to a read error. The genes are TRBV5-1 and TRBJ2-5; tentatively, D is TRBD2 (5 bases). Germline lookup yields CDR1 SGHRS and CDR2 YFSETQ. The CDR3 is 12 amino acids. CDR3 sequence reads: CASSLEGETQYF. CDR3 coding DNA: TGTGCCAGCAGCTTAGAGGGAGAGACCCAGTACTTC.

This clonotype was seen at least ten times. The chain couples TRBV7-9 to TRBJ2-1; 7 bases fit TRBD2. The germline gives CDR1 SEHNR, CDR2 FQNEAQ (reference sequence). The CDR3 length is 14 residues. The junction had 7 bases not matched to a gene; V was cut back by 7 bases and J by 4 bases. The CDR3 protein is CASMWRELYNEQFF. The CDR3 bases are TGTGCCAGCATGTGGCGGGAGTTGTACAATGAGCAGTTCTTC.

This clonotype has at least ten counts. The CDR3 nucleotides are TGTGCCAGCAGCCAAATGACTAGCGGGAGGGCCCATGAGCAGTTCTTC. It specifies CASSQMTSGRAHEQFF. The V gene is TRBV7-3, the J gene TRBJ2-1, with 14 bases lining up with TRBD2. This CDR3 spans 16 amino acids. From germline, CDR1 is SGHTA and CDR2 FQGTGA. J lost 8 bases, V lost 5 bases, and 8 bases had no gene match.

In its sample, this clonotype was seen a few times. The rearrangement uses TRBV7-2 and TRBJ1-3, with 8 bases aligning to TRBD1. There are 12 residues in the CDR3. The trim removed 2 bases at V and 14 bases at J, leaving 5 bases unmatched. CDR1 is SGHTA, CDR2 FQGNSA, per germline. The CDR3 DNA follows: TGTGCCAGCAGCTTAAGGGGACAGGCCGTATATTTT. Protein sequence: CASSLRGQAVYF.

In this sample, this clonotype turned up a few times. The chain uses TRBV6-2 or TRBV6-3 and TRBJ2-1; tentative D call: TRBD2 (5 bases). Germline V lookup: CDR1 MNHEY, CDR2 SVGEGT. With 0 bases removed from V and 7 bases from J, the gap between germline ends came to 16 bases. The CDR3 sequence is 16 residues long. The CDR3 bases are TGTGCCAGCAGTTACTCTGCCCTCAACGGGATTAATGAGCAGTTCTTC. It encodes CASSYSALNGINEQFF.